This T cell receptor beta chain was sequenced during a study of T cells in localized non-small cell lung cancer. Trimming cost V 0 bases and J 0 bases, with 0 bases left between them. The CDR3 has 13 amino acids. The V gene's germline CDR1 is SGHTA and CDR2 FQGNSA. TCRdb keeps only in-frame clones here, not all; method: immunoSEQ multiplex PCR. Of about 26,000 clones in the sample, less than 90% are singletons; the top ten hold 11% to 15%. This clonotype originated in a female donor at least 60 years old with stage II squamous cell lung carcinoma. The sequenced sample was peripheral blood, obtained before any cancer treatment. This rearrangement joins TRBV7-2 to TRBJ2-1; D call uncertain. CDR3 nucleotide sequence: TGTGCCAGCAGCTTAGCCTCCTACAATGAGCAGTTCTTC. Translation: CASSLASYNEQFF. Supplemented by reference TRBV7-2 and TRBJ2-1, the full variable domain reads GAGVSQSPSNKVTEKGKDVELRCDPISGHTALYWYRQSLGQGLEFLIYFQGNSAPDKSGLPSDRFSAERTGGSVSTLTIQRTQQEDSAVYLCASSLASYNEQFFGPGTRLTVL.